The present T cell receptor beta chain was sequenced within a study of long-term antiretroviral therapy in people with HIV (dated by TCRdb to about 2022). For context, the study as a whole: The earliest samples were collected approximately a decade before the 2015 WHO recommendation for immediate ART, a period when ART was typically delayed until CD4 counts fell. A retrospective serial study tested whether ART initiation and durable HIV suppression were associated with changes in peripheral blood TRB repertoire composition and diversity. The cohort contributed over 150 cryopreserved PBMC samples from 30 adults with confirmed HIV infection, collected serially over a mean of 6 years (range 1-12). About two fifths of the roughly 30 participants with HIV were female. Test extractions of a monoclonal T-cell line alongside approximately 34 polyclonal samples showed no cross-contamination during QIAcube processing. Overall results and qualifications from the work: Starting ART was linked to a significant rise in TRB diversity, yet even with long-term ART the diversity remained significantly lower than in transplant donor controls. Samples dated from 2004 to 2017, and the ART regimens used may be less effective than current ones. At every time point, the repertoire was dominated by expanded TRB clones first identified before ART initiation, although this dominance fluctuated and, in many PLHIV, declined after ART. Because cell numbers in pre-ART samples were limited, unsorted PBMC were profiled instead of sorted CD4+ and CD8+ T cells. Narrower CDR3 length ranges were observed in HIV repertoires than in controls, and an antigen-experienced repertoire with only a slight naive shift after ART was suggested by the network structure. Limited PBMC availability meant only the TCR beta chain was sequenced, without alpha chain pairing. Inferences about post-ART repertoire changes are limited because no data were available on ART adherence, viral resistance or therapy changes.

Inclusion was restricted to participants for whom at least one PBMC sample before ART initiation and at least two post-ART samples were available. All participants with HIV were treated in the United States of America. Cryopreserved samples of about 0.95-10 million PBMC were thawed and washed before DNA extraction. At the time of the earliest PBMC sample, participants with HIV were aged between roughly 20 and 54 years. Each participant contributed PBMC samples from 1-4 timepoints before ART initiation and 2-8 timepoints after ART initiation, with a median of 7 samples. Serial HIV viral load, CD4+ T-cell count, ART history and demographic data were obtained for every participant. Genomic DNA was extracted from unsorted PBMC with a Qiagen kit on a QIAcube, with processing performed in batches of 12 samples. The immunoSEQ hsTCRB v3.0 assay was used at survey level resolution to sequence the TRB variable region. A depth of roughly 35,000-55,000 T-cell genomes per sample was targeted for TRB sequencing. Pooled TRB libraries were sequenced on an Illumina MiSeq with a v3 150-cycle kit. Per the original workflow: Repertoire analysis ran in R within a reproducible Nextflow workflow covering QC, data transformation and analysis. Custom analyses were implemented in LymphoSeq2, an R package for AIRR-Seq data exploration. A few samples that yielded fewer than 5000 total TRB sequences were excluded, so that approximately 170 HIV repertoires were analyzed. Among the approximately 190 retained HIV repertoires, approximately 57 were collected before ART initiation and 120 to 140 were collected after ART initiation. Repertoires were downsampled to 5000 TRB nucleotide sequences, with summary statistics averaged over 100 downsampling iterations. Only TRB sequences with CDR3 regions of at least seven amino acids were retained for analysis. Diversity was measured with a Shannon entropy-derived clonality score and the Gini coefficient. In the repertoire networks, any two of the top 5000 CDR3 amino acid sequences were connected whenever the two sequences differed by an edit distance of one. Antigen specificity groups and MHC restriction were predicted for TRB CDR3 amino acid sequences with GLIPH2. To flag known CMV, EBV, HIV or tissue antigen associations, CDR3 amino acid sequences were matched against VDJdb and McPAS-TCR. Pre-ART, post-ART and control groups were compared with Wilcoxon signed-rank tests and Holm-Bonferroni correction. The immuneACCESS repertoire file appears here via TCRdb, limited to in-frame rearrangements. These files lack a portion of the clones; in checked studies, under half of the deficit traces to unresolved V genes, and the cause of the others is not known. The DNA gave D and trimming, while V, J and clone size come from that table. This sample has fewer than 30,000 clones in its table, and around 87% of those were observed once. The ten largest make up 4.5% to 5.5% of the sample.

Reading from cysteine to phenylalanine, the CDR3 counts 13 amino acids. Only the CDR3 region is kept as DNA, spanning 39 bases read in frame from base 1. The germline V gene (reference sequence) sets CDR1 to MNHEY and CDR2 to SMNVEV. V is shortened by 4 bases, J by 4 bases, and the region joining them spans 8 bases. About this clone itself: The antigen it binds to is not known. No qualities accompany the bases; no much larger clone lies one base away.

This material consisted of unsorted PBMCs, taken approximately 2.6 years after starting antiretroviral therapy. This sequence originates from a man between 35 and 55 years old with HIV. The V gene is TRBV27 and the J gene is TRBJ2-1; no D segment can be confidently identified. The CDR3: CASSSGPYNEQFF. The bases read TGTGCCAGCAGTTCTGGACCTTACAATGAGCAGTTCTTC.